The 26 T cell receptor beta chains given below trace back to one sample, sequenced in a study of cytomegalovirus exposure and HLA in healthy donors. The PCR ran on 60 Vbeta and 13 Jbeta primers. Assay used: immunoSEQ multiplex PCR; TCRdb lists only in-frame clones, some missing. The data contain under 150,000 clones, approximately 80% of them singletons. Sequencing was carried out using PBMCs. These receptors originate from a woman aged 40-49 years in good health and CMV-seropositive.

The chain recombines TRBV19 with TRBJ1-1; D not certain. Germline V gene data show CDR1 as LNHDA and CDR2 as SQIVND (reference sequence). Between the trimmed V and J ends, which lost 7 bases and 7 bases, there was a span of 19 bases. The length of the CDR3 is 14 residues. CDR3 region: CASIHMRGLFEAFF. The CDR3 DNA follows: TGTGCCAGTATCCATATGCGGGGTCTTTTTGAAGCTTTCTTT.

The chain joins TRBV19 to TRBJ2-7; D is ambiguous. V lost 5 bases to trimming and J lost 0 bases, with 14 bases between them. Germline CDR1 and CDR2: LNHDA and SQIVND (reference sequence). The CDR3 is 15 residues long. The CDR3 spells CASSPNGGISYEQYF. The CDR3 DNA is TGTGCCAGTAGTCCAAACGGCGGTATCTCCTACGAGCAGTACTTC.

V gene TRBV7-3 combines with J gene TRBJ2-1; perhaps TRBD2 as D (5 bases). Trimming removed 5 bases from V and 5 bases from J, with 13 bases in between. This CDR3 contains 14 residues. CDR1 SGHTA and CDR2 FQGTGA come from the germline V gene. CDR3 region: CASSRGGQNNEQFF. CDR3 coding DNA: TGTGCCAGCAGCAGAGGAGGCCAGAACAATGAGCAGTTCTTC.

This clone was detected only once. CDR3 amino acids: CASSPGQGSNNEQFF. Here the CDR3 DNA reads TGCGCCAGCTCCCCTGGACAGGGTAGTAACAATGAGCAGTTCTTC. The J gene is TRBJ2-1, the V gene TRBV5-1, with 8 positions matching TRBD1. Germline V gives CDR1 SGHRS, CDR2 YFSETQ. This CDR3 has 15 residues. Losses at the gene ends were 7 bases for V and 5 bases for J; bases not matched to a gene: 11.

The chain carries TRBV11-2 and TRBJ2-7, with D hard to call. The V end lost 0 bases, the J end lost 3 bases, and 9 bases lay between the germline ends. Germline-derived CDR1 and CDR2 are SGHAT and FQNNGV. The CDR3 totals 14 residues. CDR3 amino acids: CASSLDTVVYEQYF. The CDR3, as DNA: TGTGCCAGCAGCTTAGACACAGTAGTCTACGAGCAGTACTTC.

The chain recombines TRBV28 with TRBJ1-5; D is perhaps TRBD1 (5 bases). CDR1 is MDHEN, CDR2 SYDVKM, per germline. This CDR3 spans 14 amino acids. V lost 4 bases to trimming and J lost 1 base, with 8 bases between them. This chain's CDR3 is CASSSTVSNQPQHF. CDR3 bases: TGTGCCAGCAGTTCGACAGTGAGCAATCAGCCCCAGCATTTT.

Remarks on this clone: At one end the junction does not follow the germline gene, possibly because of a read error. V is TRBV9 and J is TRBJ2-2; 9 nucleotides align to TRBD2. Per the germline V gene, CDR1 is SGDLS and CDR2 is YYNGEE. This CDR3 region has 15 residues. CDR3 sequence reads: CASSVLAGDTGGLFF. The CDR3 DNA sequence: TGTGCCAGCAGCGTATTAGCGGGAGACACCGGGGGGCTGTTTTTT.

The chain employs TRBV28 and TRBJ2-5; 13 positions match TRBD2. Losses at the gene ends were 10 bases for V and 11 bases for J; bases not matched to a gene: 10. The CDR3 extends over 13 amino acids. Germline V lookup: CDR1 MDHEN, CDR2 SYDVKM. DNA for the CDR3: TGTGCCACTCAAACTAGCGGGAGGGCTGTGCAGTACTTC. Encoded protein: CATQTSGRAVQYF.

The V call is TRBV11-2, the J call TRBJ2-2, with TRBD2 as a possible D gene (6 bases). V was cut by 1 base and J by 6 bases, with 15 bases left in between. Germline V gene sequence: CDR1 SGHAT, CDR2 FQNNGV. The CDR3 runs 16 residues. In DNA, the CDR3 is TGTGCCAGCAGCTTAGTCGGACTACAGCTAGCCGGGGAGCTGTTTTTT. This translates into CASSLVGLQLAGELFF.

The rearrangement links TRBV6-5 to TRBJ1-2; 7 bases are shared with TRBD1. The length of the CDR3 is 14 residues. Unmatched junction bases numbered 11, after V lost 5 bases and J lost 8 bases. The germline gives CDR1 MNHEY, CDR2 SVGAGI. The CDR3 DNA sequence: TGTGCCAGCAGTGGACGAACAGGGGTGCGGGGCTACACCTTC. Its protein is CASSGRTGVRGYTF.

The chain links TRBV6-5 to TRBJ2-5; D is undetermined. The germline V and J ends were trimmed by 0 bases and 0 bases, with 8 bases remaining between them. CDR3 size: 15 residues. In germline, CDR1 is MNHEY, CDR2 SVGAGI. CDR3 DNA: TGTGCCAGCAGTTACTCTCGCTTAGACCAAGAGACCCAGTACTTC. Translation gives CASSYSRLDQETQYF.

The chain links TRBV6-5 to TRBJ1-2, with 7 positions matching TRBD1. CDR1 MNHEY and CDR2 SVGAGI come from the germline V gene. This CDR3 has 13 amino acids. The ends lost 3 bases at V and 4 bases at J; junction bases unmatched: 2. This chain's CDR3 is CASSYTGVYGYTF. CDR3 nucleotides: TGTGCCAGCAGTTATACAGGGGTCTATGGCTACACCTTC.

V usage is TRBV25-1 and J usage is TRBJ2-5; the match to TRBD1 covers 8 bases. V trimming: 2 bases; J trimming: 5 bases; junction bases outside the gene matches: 4. Per germline, CDR1 MGHDK and CDR2 SYGVNS. The CDR3 has 14 amino acids. The CDR3 loop reads CASSEPTGVETQYF. DNA for the CDR3: TGTGCCAGCAGTGAACCGACAGGGGTGGAGACCCAGTACTTC.

This rearrangement joins TRBV13 to TRBJ2-5; D is possibly TRBD1 (6 bases). The DNA end lines up better with TRBJ2-7; the J call may be wrong. The CDR3 contains 12 residues. Germline V CDR1 and CDR2: PRHDT, FYEKMQ (reference sequence). CDR3: CASSAQGYEQYF. In DNA, the CDR3 is TGTGCCAGCAGCGCACAGGGTTACGAGCAGTACTTC.

This rearrangement joins TRBV5-1 to TRBJ2-1; 16 bases map to TRBD2. The CDR3 has 16 residues. J lost 5 bases, V lost 3 bases, and 2 bases had no gene match. Germline values: CDR1 SGHRS, CDR2 YFSETQ. The CDR3 sequence: CASSWGLAGGDNEQFF. As DNA, the CDR3 is TGCGCCAGCAGCTGGGGACTAGCGGGGGGGGACAATGAGCAGTTCTTC.

This rearrangement joins TRBV19 to TRBJ2-1; D gene ambiguous. The CDR3 spans 15 residues. Trimming took off 2 bases at V and 0 bases at J, with 8 bases between the two ends. Per germline, CDR1 LNHDA and CDR2 SQIVND (reference sequence). This chain's CDR3 is CASSITTISYNEQFF. The CDR3 DNA reads TGTGCCAGTAGTATAACAACCATCTCCTACAATGAGCAGTTCTTC.

The CDR3 DNA follows: TGTGCCAGCTCACCCCCAGGGACTTTTAACACTGAAGCTTTCTTT. Translation: CASSPPGTFNTEAFF. V usage is TRBV18 and J usage is TRBJ1-1; tentative D call: TRBD1 (5 bases). This CDR3 comprises 15 residues. The V and J ends lost 3 bases and 2 bases respectively, with 13 bases between them. CDR1 is KGHSH and CDR2 is LQKENI in the germline V gene.

This chain connects TRBV7-6 to TRBJ2-3, with D tentatively TRBD2 (5 bases). There are 16 residues in the CDR3. Trimming shortened V by 1 base and J by 0 bases, and 11 bases separated the two germline ends. Germline CDR1 reads SGHVS; CDR2 reads FNYEAQ. CDR3 nucleotide sequence: TGTGCCAGCAGCTTAGGAGAGGGATCTAGCACAGATACGCAGTATTTT. Translation gives CASSLGEGSSTDTQYF. Filled out from reference TRBV7-6 and TRBJ2-3, the complete variable domain reads GAGVSQSPRYKVTKRGQDVALRCDPISGHVSLYWYRQALGQGPEFLTYFNYEAQQDKSGLPNDRFSAERPEGSISTLTIQRTEQRDSAMYRCASSLGEGSSTDTQYFGPGTRLTVL.

The chain recombines TRBV19 with TRBJ1-5; no definite D call. The germline gives CDR1 LNHDA, CDR2 SQIVND (reference sequence). V lost 3 bases and J 0 bases, leaving 9 bases between the germline ends. The CDR3 has 15 amino acids. The CDR3 protein is CASSISFYSNQPQHF. The CDR3 DNA is TGTGCCAGTAGTATCTCCTTTTATAGCAATCAGCCCCAGCATTTT.

This chain connects TRBV7-3 to TRBJ1-2, with 7 nucleotides matching TRBD1. The CDR3 is made up of 12 amino acids. The germline CDR1 and CDR2 sequences are SGHTA and FQGTGA. V shed 4 bases and J 12 bases; nucleotides not matched to a gene: 8. The CDR3: CASSSGGFEDTF. Written as DNA, the CDR3 is TGTGCCAGCAGCTCAGGGGGTTTCGAGGACACCTTC.

The V call is TRBV29-1, the J call TRBJ2-5, with 9 bases matching TRBD1. With the DNA end fitting TRBJ2-7 better, the J assignment may be wrong. CDR1 is SQVTM, CDR2 ANQGSEA, per germline. The CDR3 loop spans 15 amino acids. The CDR3 bases are TGCAGCGTTGAAGGGGACAGGGAAAAATCCTACGAGCAGTACTTC. This sequence encodes CSVEGDREKSYEQYF.

The chain carries TRBV7-8 and TRBJ1-6, with TRBD1 as a possible D gene (5 bases). The germline V gene encodes CDR1 SGHVS and CDR2 FQNEAQ. Trimming removed 3 bases at V and 6 bases at J, with 6 bases between. This CDR3 region has 13 residues. The CDR3 sequence: CASSFQGNSPLHF. In nucleotides, the CDR3 is TGTGCCAGCAGCTTTCAGGGTAATTCACCCCTCCACTTT.

This clone was seen more than once but under ten times. This chain joins TRBV5-1 and TRBJ2-1, with TRBD1 as a possible D gene (6 bases). Germline loops: CDR1 SGHRS, CDR2 YFSETQ. CDR3 length: 15 amino acids. V was shortened by 1 base and J by 0 bases, with 8 bases between the two germline ends. The CDR3 sequence is CASSLLDSSYNEQFF. The CDR3 DNA reads as TGCGCCAGCAGCTTGTTGGACAGCTCCTACAATGAGCAGTTCTTC.

The V call is TRBV30, the J call TRBJ1-5, with D tentatively TRBD1 (5 bases). This CDR3 has 13 amino acids. The germline V gene has CDR1 GTSNPN and CDR2 SVGIG (reference sequence). V was cut by 5 bases and J by 4 bases, with 12 bases left in between. CDR3 nucleotide sequence: TGTGCCTGGGGAGGTGGGGGGAATCAGCCCCAGCATTTT. Translation gives CAWGGGGNQPQHF. The variable domain in full, completed from reference TRBV30 and TRBJ1-5, reads SQTIHQWPATLVQPVGSPLSLECTVEGTSNPNLYWYRQAAGRGLQLLFYSVGIGQISSEVPQNLSASRPQDRQFILSSKKLLLSDSGFYLCAWGGGGNQPQHFGDGTRLSIL.

The chain carries TRBV5-1 and TRBJ1-2; no clear D gene. The CDR3 is 13 amino acids. Trimming removed 0 bases at V and 6 bases at J, with 9 bases between. Germline V gene sequence: CDR1 SGHRS, CDR2 YFSETQ. CDR3 in amino acids: CASSLARSDGYTF. CDR3 bases: TGCGCCAGCAGCTTGGCACGGAGCGATGGCTACACCTTC.

The V call is TRBV10-3, the J call TRBJ2-1; 10 bases are a match to TRBD2. The CDR3 is made up of 19 amino acids. V was pared by 0 bases and J by 3 bases, with 11 bases of the junction left unmatched. Germline loops: CDR1 ENHRY, CDR2 SYGVKD. CDR3 residues: CAISESSASGGAIYNEQFF. CDR3 sequence (DNA): TGTGCCATCAGTGAGTCGTCAGCTAGCGGGGGCGCTATCTACAATGAGCAGTTCTTC.